A single sample is the source of the 21 T cell receptor beta chains below, sequenced in a study of beta chain features in type 1 diabetes. Sequencing targeted expressed TCRB transcripts, as all isolated RNA had been reverse transcribed. Assay used: immunoSEQ multiplex PCR; TCRdb lists only in-frame clones, some missing. This table holds hundreds of thousands of clones, 15% to 18% found once. Source material: naive CD4+ T cells from blood. The receptors originated from a man between 18 and 29 years old in good health.

There are a few counts of this clone. The CDR3 region has the DNA TGCGCCAGCAGACCGGCTAGCGGGCGTAACCTCGGAGATACGCAGTATTTT. It specifies CASRPASGRNLGDTQYF. This rearrangement joins TRBV5-1 to TRBJ2-3, with TRBD2 identical over 8 bases. V gave up 5 bases and J gave up 5 bases; unmatched junction bases: 16. The germline V gene encodes CDR1 SGHRS and CDR2 YFSETQ. CDR3 size: 17 residues.

This clone was counted between two and nine times. The chain has TRBV4-2 and TRBJ1-3, with a weak D call TRBD1 (5 bases). The length of the CDR3 is 17 residues. Between the trimmed V and J ends, which lost 1 base and 4 bases, there was a span of 17 bases. Germline V gene data show CDR1 as LGHNA and CDR2 as YNFKEQ. The CDR3 here is CASSQAHGGIAGNTIYF. The CDR3 coding sequence is TGTGCCAGCAGCCAAGCCCACGGGGGGATAGCCGGAAACACCATATATTTT.

V and J are TRBV7-6 and TRBJ2-3, with TRBD2 identical over 9 bases. The CDR3 is 17 residues long. Germline lookup yields CDR1 SGHVS and CDR2 FNYEAQ. The V segment lost 1 base and the J segment 2 bases; nucleotides outside the gene matches: 7. The CDR3 coding sequence is TGTGCCAGCAGCTTAGTAGTCCCTAGCGGGATCACAGATACGCAGTATTTT. Protein: CASSLVVPSGITDTQYF.

CDR3 in DNA: TGTGCCAGCAGTGAAACGGCCTACGAGCAGTACTTC. Translating gives CASSETAYEQYF. This sequence joins TRBV6-1 and TRBJ2-7; D is undetermined. Per the germline V gene, CDR1 is MNHNS and CDR2 is SASEGT. CDR3 length: 12 amino acids. V dropped 2 bases and J dropped 2 bases, with 4 bases sitting between them.

This chain links TRBV5-4 with TRBJ2-2; D is ambiguous. This CDR3 spans 13 amino acids. V was clipped by 4 bases and J by 3 bases, with 7 bases between them. Per germline, CDR1 SGHNT and CDR2 YYREEE (reference sequence). This CDR3 reads CASSVWDTGELFF. The CDR3 nucleotides read TGTGCCAGCAGCGTTTGGGACACCGGGGAGCTGTTTTTT.

The rearrangement joins TRBV5-4 to TRBJ2-3; D may be TRBD2 (6 bases). The CDR3 spans 15 residues. Per germline, CDR1 SGHNT and CDR2 YYREEE (reference sequence). V was pared by 1 base and J by 5 bases, with 14 bases between. CDR3 DNA sequence: TGTGCCAGCAGCTTGAAGTTAGCGGACATAGATACGCAGTATTTT. This codes for CASSLKLADIDTQYF.

This clone showed up just a few times. The J gene is TRBJ2-1, the V gene TRBV11-2; TRBD1 matches at 7 bases. CDR1 SGHAT and CDR2 FQNNGV come from the germline V gene. The V and J ends lost 0 bases and 7 bases, in that order; junction bases with no gene match: 6. This CDR3 has 15 amino acids. For the CDR3, the DNA is TGTGCCAGCAGCTTAGATCCGGGCAGGGGGAATGAGCAGTTCTTC. Translation: CASSLDPGRGNEQFF.

V gene TRBV28 combines with J gene TRBJ1-2; D possibly corresponds to TRBD1 (5 bases). The CDR3 sequence is 13 residues long. The germline V gene encodes CDR1 MDHEN and CDR2 SYDVKM. V was shortened by 10 bases and J by 3 bases, with 15 bases between the two germline ends. CDR3 nucleotides: TGTGCCACCGTGCCCGGACACTACTATGGCTACACCTTC. It codes for CATVPGHYYGYTF.

The chain links TRBV9 to TRBJ2-7; 8 bases line up with TRBD2. CDR1 and CDR2 (germline): SGDLS, YYNGEE. The CDR3 extends over 17 amino acids. The junction had 14 bases not matched to a gene; V was cut back by 4 bases and J by 2 bases. The CDR3 DNA sequence: TGTGCCAGCAGCCCTCCCCGGGCGGGGGGTCGGACCTACGAGCAGTACTTC. Protein product: CASSPPRAGGRTYEQYF.

The chain carries TRBV6-5 and TRBJ2-7, with D perhaps matching TRBD2 (5 bases). CDR1 is MNHEY, CDR2 SVGAGI, per germline. The ends were cut back, 3 bases at V and 0 bases at J, with 9 bases in the middle. The CDR3 spans 14 residues. This chain's CDR3 is CASSYASGSYEQYF. The CDR3 nucleotides read TGTGCCAGCAGTTATGCAAGCGGCTCCTACGAGCAGTACTTC.

In its sample, this clone was seen a few times. The chain uses TRBV5-1 and TRBJ2-3, with D possibly TRBD2 on 5 matching bases. V lost 4 bases and J lost 1, with 10 bases in between. The CDR3 covers 14 residues. Germline CDR1 reads SGHRS; CDR2 reads YFSETQ. Here the CDR3 reads CASSEGQGTDTQYF. Written as DNA, the CDR3 is TGCGCCAGCAGCGAGGGCCAGGGCACAGATACGCAGTATTTT.

This clone was counted between two and nine times. The chain employs TRBV27 and TRBJ2-1; 8 positions match TRBD1. The CDR3 extends over 18 amino acids. J gave up 4 bases and V 6 bases, and 17 bases lay outside the gene matches. Looked up from germline, CDR1 is MNHEY and CDR2 is SMNVEV (reference sequence). CDR3 residues: CASRGDFVGTGPYNEQFF. The DNA for the CDR3 is TGTGCCAGCAGAGGTGACTTTGTCGGGACAGGACCTTACAATGAGCAGTTCTTC.

This clone was counted between two and nine times. The rearrangement uses TRBV7-2 and TRBJ1-2, with D perhaps matching TRBD1 (5 bases). The CDR3 runs 15 residues. With 3 bases removed from V and 5 bases from J, the gap between germline ends came to 16 bases. CDR1 is SGHTA, CDR2 FQGNSA, per germline. The CDR3 nucleotides are TGTGCCAGCAGCTTGGGGCGGCAAACGGATTATGGCTACACCTTC. Protein: CASSLGRQTDYGYTF.

The CDR3: CASSLSMGQFF. The CDR3, as DNA: TGTGCCAGCAGTTTATCCATGGGGCAGTTCTTC. This sequence joins TRBV28 and TRBJ2-1; no clear D gene. Trimming stripped 1 base from V and 12 bases from J, with 7 bases between. Germline CDR1 MDHEN, CDR2 SYDVKM. The CDR3 runs 11 residues.

This clone was detected a few times. V is TRBV28 and J is TRBJ2-2, with D maybe TRBD1 (7 bases). Germline assignment: CDR1 MDHEN and CDR2 SYDVKM. V lost 2 bases, J lost 3 bases, and 10 bases lay in between. This CDR3 region has 15 residues. CDR3 sequence: CASSLGGTDTGELFF. DNA of the CDR3: TGTGCCAGCAGTTTAGGGGGGACAGACACCGGGGAGCTGTTTTTT.

This clone has just a few counts. The chain carries TRBV4-3 and TRBJ2-7, with TRBD1 matching 8 bases. CDR3 length equals 16 residues. With 4 bases clipped from V and 1 base from J, the junction kept 9 bases outside the gene matches. The germline gives CDR1 LGHNA, CDR2 YSLEER. The CDR3 sequence: CASSRMWTGSSYEQYF. The CDR3 DNA reads TGCGCCAGCAGCCGGATGTGGACAGGGTCTTCCTACGAGCAGTACTTC.

V is TRBV7-6 and J is TRBJ1-2, with D perhaps TRBD1 (6 bases). The length of the CDR3 is 15 residues. V lost 7 bases and J lost 2, with 17 bases in between. Germline V CDR1 and CDR2: SGHVS, FNYEAQ. CDR3 DNA: TGTGCCAGCATCCTCCAAGCGGGACAAAACTATGGCTACACCTTC. This encodes CASILQAGQNYGYTF.

The chain recombines TRBV6-1 with TRBJ2-5; TRBD2 might be the D (6 bases). V gave up 0 bases and J gave up 3 bases, with 11 bases separating them. Germline V gene data show CDR1 as MNHNS and CDR2 as SASEGT. The length of the CDR3 is 15 residues. The CDR3 nucleotides read TGTGCCAGCAGTGAAGCGGGACTGGGGAAAGAGACCCAGTACTTC. Amino acids: CASSEAGLGKETQYF.

The gene calls are TRBV7-2 and TRBJ2-7, with D perhaps TRBD2 (6 bases). V was shortened by 8 bases and J by 3 bases, with 11 bases between the two germline ends. The CDR3 is made up of 12 amino acids. Germline lookup yields CDR1 SGHTA and CDR2 FQGNSA. The CDR3 DNA follows: TGTGCCAGCTTAGCGGAGCTCTACGAGCAGTACTTC. Translation gives CASLAELYEQYF.

The chain uses TRBV7-6 and TRBJ1-1, with a weak D call TRBD1 (5 bases). Per germline, CDR1 SGHVS and CDR2 FNYEAQ. The CDR3 consists of 15 residues. V was cut by 4 bases and J by 0 bases, with 12 bases left in between. CDR3 residues: CASSSSGRVNTEAFF. CDR3 nucleotide sequence: TGTGCCAGCAGCTCATCGGGACGTGTGAACACTGAAGCTTTCTTT.

The chain has TRBV29-1 and TRBJ2-7; 9 bases align to TRBD2. The CDR3 is 17 amino acids. Per germline, CDR1 SQVTM and CDR2 ANQGSEA. Trimming removed 4 bases from V and 2 bases from J; junction bases left unmatched: 15. CDR3 protein: CSVGVHRASGVAYEQYF. The CDR3 region has the DNA TGCAGCGTTGGGGTGCACCGGGCTAGCGGGGTGGCCTACGAGCAGTACTTC.